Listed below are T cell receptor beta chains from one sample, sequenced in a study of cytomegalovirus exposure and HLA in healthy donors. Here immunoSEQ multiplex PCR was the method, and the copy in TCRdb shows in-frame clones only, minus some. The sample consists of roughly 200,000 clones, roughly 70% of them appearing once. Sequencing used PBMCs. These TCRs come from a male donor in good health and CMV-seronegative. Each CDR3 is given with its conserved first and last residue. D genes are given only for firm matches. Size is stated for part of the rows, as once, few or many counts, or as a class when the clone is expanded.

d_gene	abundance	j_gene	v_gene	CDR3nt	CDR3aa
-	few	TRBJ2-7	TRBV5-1	TGCGCCAGCAGCGAACTCTACGAGCAGTACTTC	CASSELYEQYF
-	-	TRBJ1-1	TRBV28	TGTGCCACCTTTCGGACTGTGAACACTGAAGCTTTCTTT	CATFRTVNTEAFF
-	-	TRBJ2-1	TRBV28	TGTGCCAGTACCGCGGATAGACCCGAGCAGTTCTTC	CASTADRPEQFF
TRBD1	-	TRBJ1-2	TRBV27	TGTGCCAGCAGTGTAGACAGGGGAAAGGGTGGCTACACCTTC	CASSVDRGKGGYTF
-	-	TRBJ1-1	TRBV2	TGTGCCAGCAGTGAAGCGCGGTTTGAAGCTTTCTTT	CASSEARFEAFF
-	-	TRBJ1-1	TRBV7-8	TGTGCCAGCAGCTTAGACAAGAACACTGAAGCTTTCTTT	CASSLDKNTEAFF
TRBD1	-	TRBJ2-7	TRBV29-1	TGCAGCGCCCGGTATGGGACAGGGGACTACGAGCAGTACTTC	CSARYGTGDYEQYF
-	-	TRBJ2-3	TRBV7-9	TGTGCCAGCAGCCCCTCGCGGGCAGATACGCAGTATTTT	CASSPSRADTQYF
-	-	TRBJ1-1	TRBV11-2	TGTGCCAGCAGCTTAGCTAAAGAGATTACTGAAGCTTTCTTT	CASSLAKEITEAFF
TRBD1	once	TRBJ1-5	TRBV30	TGTGCCTGGAGCGCCCGGACAGGGGGTGTTGCCCTTGATCAGCCCCAGCATTTT	CAWSARTGGVALDQPQHF
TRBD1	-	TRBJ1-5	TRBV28	TGTGCCAGCAGGCCGACCGGGACAGGGGCTAGCAATCAGCCCCAGCATTTT	CASRPTGTGASNQPQHF
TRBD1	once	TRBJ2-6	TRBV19	TGTGCCAGTAGTATGGGACAGCGCTCTGGGGCCAACGTCCTGACTTTC	CASSMGQRSGANVLTF
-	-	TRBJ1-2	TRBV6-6	TGTGCCAGCAGTTACTCGCCAGGGGACTATGGCTACACCTTC	CASSYSPGDYGYTF
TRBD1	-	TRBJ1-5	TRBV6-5	TGTGCCAGCAGTTACTCTCCCCAGGGGGATCAGCCCCAGCATTTT	CASSYSPQGDQPQHF
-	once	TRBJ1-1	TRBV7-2	TGTGCCAGCAGCTTAGTGGAGGGTTCTTGGACTGAAGCTTTCTTT	CASSLVEGSWTEAFF
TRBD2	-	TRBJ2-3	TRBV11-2	TGTGCCAGCAGAGCGGGGGGCACAGATACGCAGTATTTT	CASRAGGTDTQYF
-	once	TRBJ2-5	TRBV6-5	TGTGCCAGCAGGACGCCCCAGGGCCCCCGGGAGACCCAGTACTTC	CASRTPQGPRETQYF
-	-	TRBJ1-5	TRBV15	TGTGCCACCAGCAGAGTAATGGAGAATCAGCCCCAGCATTTT	CATSRVMENQPQHF
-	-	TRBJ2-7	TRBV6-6	TGTGCCAGCAGCGGGTCCTACGAGCAGTACTTC	CASSGSYEQYF
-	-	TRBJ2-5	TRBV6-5	TGTGCCAGCACCCCGACAGCTCAAGAGACCCAGTACTTC	CASTPTAQETQYF
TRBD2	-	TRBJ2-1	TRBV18	TGTGCCAGCTCACCCGGGGCTAGCGGGAGGTACAATGAGCAGTTCTTC	CASSPGASGRYNEQFF
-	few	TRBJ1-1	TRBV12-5	TGTGCTAGTGCCCTGACAGACAGCGTCGGAACTGAAGCTTTCTTT	CASALTDSVGTEAFF
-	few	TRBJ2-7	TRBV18	TGTGCCAGCTCCAAAACCGGGACTCCCGGGTCCTACGAGCAGTACTTC	CASSKTGTPGSYEQYF
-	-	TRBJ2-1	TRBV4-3	TGCGCCAGCAGCCAAGAGGAGCGGTACTCCTACAATGAGCAGTTCTTC	CASSQEERYSYNEQFF
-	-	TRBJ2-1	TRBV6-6	TGTGCCAGCACCCTACCCGGGAATGAGCAGTTCTTC	CASTLPGNEQFF
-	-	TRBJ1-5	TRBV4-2	TGTGCCAGCAGCCAAGATTCGGGGGATCAGCCCCAGCATTTT	CASSQDSGDQPQHF
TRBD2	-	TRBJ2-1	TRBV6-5	TGTGCCAGCAGGTCTAGCGGGACTGGCAATGAGCAGTTCTTC	CASRSSGTGNEQFF
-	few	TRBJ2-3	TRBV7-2	TGTGCCAGCAGCACCTCGAATAGCATAGATACGCAGTATTTT	CASSTSNSIDTQYF
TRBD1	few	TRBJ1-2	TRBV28	TGTGCCAGCTCGACAGGGGTTAACTATGGCTACACCTTC	CASSTGVNYGYTF
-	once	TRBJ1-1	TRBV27	TGTGCCAGCAGTTCTATAGAGAACACTGAAGCTTTCTTT	CASSSIENTEAFF
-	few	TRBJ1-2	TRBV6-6	TGTGCCAGCAGTTACGGGGCGAAAAGTTTGGATGGCTACACCTTC	CASSYGAKSLDGYTF
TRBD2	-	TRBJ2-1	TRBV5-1	TGCGCCAGCAGCTTCAGCGGGAGCTCGAATGAGCAGTTCTTC	CASSFSGSSNEQFF
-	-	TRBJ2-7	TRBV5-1	TGCGCCAGCAGCTTGGTATCCTACGAGCAGTACTTC	CASSLVSYEQYF
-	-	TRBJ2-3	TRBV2	TGTGCCAGCAGTTATAGTCTTCAACTCACAGATACGCAGTATTTT	CASSYSLQLTDTQYF
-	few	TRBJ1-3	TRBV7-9	TGTGCCAGCAGCTCCCACAGGACCCTCTCTGGAAACACCATATATTTT	CASSSHRTLSGNTIYF
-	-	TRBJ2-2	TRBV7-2	TGTGCCAGCACCCCCTCCGGCGGTGGCCGCACCGGGGAGCTGTTTTTT	CASTPSGGGRTGELFF
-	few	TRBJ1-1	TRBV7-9	TGTGCCAGCAGCCTTAGAGGGACTGAAGCTTTCTTT	CASSLRGTEAFF
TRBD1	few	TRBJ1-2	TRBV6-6	TGTGCCAGCAGCCCCCCAGGGGGCGACTATGGCTACACCTTC	CASSPPGGDYGYTF
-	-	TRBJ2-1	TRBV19	TGTGCCAGTAGTATAGATGCTAGGGGCAATGAGCAGTTCTTC	CASSIDARGNEQFF
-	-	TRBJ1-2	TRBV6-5	TGTGCCAGCGGCCCCGGGGAGTTGGGCCGGCGGGGCTACACCTTC	CASGPGELGRRGYTF
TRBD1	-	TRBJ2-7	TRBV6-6	TGTGCCAGCAGTTACTCGTACAGGGGCATCTACGAGCAGTACTTC	CASSYSYRGIYEQYF
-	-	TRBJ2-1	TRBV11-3	TGTGCCAGCAGCTTAGCTGCGGTCTCCTACAATGAGCAGTTCTTC	CASSLAAVSYNEQFF
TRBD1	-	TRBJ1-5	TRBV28	TGTGCCAGCAGTAGGGACAGGGATGACAATCAGCCCCAGCATTTT	CASSRDRDDNQPQHF
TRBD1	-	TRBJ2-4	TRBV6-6	TGTGCCAGCAGTAGACAGGGGTCCGGTGGCAAAAACATTCAGTACTTC	CASSRQGSGGKNIQYF
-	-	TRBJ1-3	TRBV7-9	TGTGCCAGCAGCCCCTGGCGCCGGGGGGGGAATTTGGCTGGAAACACCATATATTTT	CASSPWRRGGNLAGNTIYF
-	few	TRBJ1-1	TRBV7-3	TGTGCCAGCAGCTTAACGCTTCCGGGAAACACTGAAGCTTTCTTT	CASSLTLPGNTEAFF
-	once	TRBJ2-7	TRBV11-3	TGTGCCAGCAGCCCCTGGACACCTACGGACGAGCAGTACTTC	CASSPWTPTDEQYF
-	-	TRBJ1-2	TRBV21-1	TGTGCCGGCGAGGAACCAGGGGTCTATGGCTACACCTTC	CAGEEPGVYGYTF
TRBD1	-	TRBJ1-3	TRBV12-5	TGTGCTAGTGGTTTGGTAGCCCAGGGGGCTGGAAACACCATATATTTT	CASGLVAQGAGNTIYF
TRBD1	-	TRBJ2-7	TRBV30	TGTGCCTGGGGGACAGGGGTTGCCTACGAGCAGTACTTC	CAWGTGVAYEQYF
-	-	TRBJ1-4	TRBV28	TGTGCCAGCAGTTTAGCGTCAGTTGGAGGAAAACTGTTTTTT	CASSLASVGGKLFF
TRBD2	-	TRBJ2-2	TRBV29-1	TGCAGCGTTGAACCCGGGACTAGCGGGGTCACCGGGGAGCTGTTTTTT	CSVEPGTSGVTGELFF
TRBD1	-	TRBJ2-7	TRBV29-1	TGCAGCGTTACCCAGGACAGGTCCGAGCAGTACTTC	CSVTQDRSEQYF
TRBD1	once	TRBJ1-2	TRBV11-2	TGTGCCAGCACTGGGACAGCCCATGGCTACACCTTC	CASTGTAHGYTF
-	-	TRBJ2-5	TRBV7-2	TGTGCCAGCAGGTCGGGAGCCCTAGGCCCCCAGTACTTC	CASRSGALGPQYF
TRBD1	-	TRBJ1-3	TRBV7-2	TGTGCCAGCAGCTTAGTTGGGACAGGCTCTGGAAACACCATATATTTT	CASSLVGTGSGNTIYF
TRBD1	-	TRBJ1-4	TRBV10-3	TGTGCCATCAGGGGACAGGGGGAAAAACTGTTTTTT	CAIRGQGEKLFF
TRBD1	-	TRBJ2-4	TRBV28	TGTGCCAGCTGGACAGGATTAGGAAACATTCAGTACTTC	CASWTGLGNIQYF
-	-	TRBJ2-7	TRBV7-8	TGTGCCAGCAGCTTAGGGCTCGCAAACTACGAGCAGTACTTC	CASSLGLANYEQYF